One and the same sample provided the 6 T cell receptor beta chains below, sequenced in a study of post-analysis software for immune sequencing data. Study findings and constraints: When patients were compared with controls, a handful of TRBV segments were more frequent, TRBV5-6, TRBV5-1 and TRBV20-1 among them.

Carried by the TCR beta cDNA libraries were unique molecular identifiers. Each CDR3 protein is one row after TCRdb ran MiXCR on the PCR reads. The sample contains approximately 440,000 distinct CDR3 sequences, around 40% of which appear only once. The antigens of these receptors remain unknown. Material: blood. The receptors stem from a girl between 10 and 17 years old with multiple sclerosis.

The chain links TRBV20-1 to TRBJ1-4; D is uncertain. Between the trimmed V and J ends, which lost 3 bases and 10 bases, there was a span of 15 bases. This CDR3 spans 13 amino acids. Germline V gene lookup returns CDR1 DFQATT and CDR2 SNEGSKA (reference sequence). The CDR3 loop is CSASKPGGGKLFF. CDR3 nucleotide sequence: TGCAGTGCTAGCAAACCTGGAGGTGGAAAACTGTTTTTT.

There are a few counts of this clonotype. The chain couples TRBV13 to TRBJ2-3, with unresolved D. The germline V and J ends were trimmed by 1 base and 4 bases, with 9 bases remaining between them. This CDR3 spans 14 amino acids. CDR1 and CDR2 from the germline V gene are PRHDT and FYEKMQ (reference sequence). CDR3 residues: CASSLDPRADTQYF. The CDR3 region has the DNA TGTGCCAGCAGCTTAGACCCTAGGGCAGATACGCAGTATTTT.

CDR3 protein: CASSQGAYGYTF. The CDR3 DNA follows: TGTGCCAGTTCACAGGGGGCTTATGGCTACACCTTC. J is TRBJ1-2 and V is TRBV6-5; 9 bases are shared with TRBD1. This CDR3 is 12 amino acids long. Germline CDR1 reads MNHEY; CDR2 reads SVGAGI. Trimming removed 9 bases from V and 5 bases from J; junction bases left unmatched: 4.

The chain couples TRBV19 to TRBJ2-1; weak D call: TRBD2 (5 bases). CDR1 and CDR2 from the germline V gene are LNHDA and SQIVND (reference sequence). CDR3 length: 16 residues. The V end lost 5 bases, the J end lost 0 bases, and 14 bases lay between the germline ends. The CDR3 nucleotides read TGTGCCAGTAGTTCCTCCGGAGCGGCCTCCTACAATGAGCAGTTCTTC. It is translated as CASSSSGAASYNEQFF. Full variable domain (rest looked up from reference TRBV19 and TRBJ2-1): DGGITQSPKYLFRKEGQNVTLSCEQNLNHDAMYWYRQDPGQGLRLIYYSQIVNDFQKGDIAEGYSVSREKKESFPLTVTSAQKNPTAFYLCASSSSGAASYNEQFFGPGTRLTVL.

This clonotype has more than one count but fewer than ten. The chain couples TRBV25-1 to TRBJ2-7, with 8 bases lining up with TRBD1. The V gene end was trimmed by 3 bases and the J gene end by 5 bases; junction bases not matched to a gene: 9. Germline assignment: CDR1 MGHDK and CDR2 SYGVNS. This CDR3 region has 15 residues. The CDR3 coding sequence is TGTGCCAGCAGTGAGCTGGACAGGGATAGCCACGAGCAGTACTTC. Protein sequence: CASSELDRDSHEQYF.

This clonotype occurred a few times. The J gene is TRBJ2-3, the V gene TRBV7-6; 12 bases are shared with TRBD2. The length of the CDR3 is 16 residues. The J segment lost 2 bases and the V segment lost 4 bases, leaving 4 bases of the junction unmatched. Germline V gene sequence: CDR1 SGHVS, CDR2 FNYEAQ. The CDR3 sequence: CASSYRTSGNTDTQYF. The CDR3 DNA is TGTGCCAGCAGCTACCGGACTAGCGGGAACACAGATACGCAGTATTTT.